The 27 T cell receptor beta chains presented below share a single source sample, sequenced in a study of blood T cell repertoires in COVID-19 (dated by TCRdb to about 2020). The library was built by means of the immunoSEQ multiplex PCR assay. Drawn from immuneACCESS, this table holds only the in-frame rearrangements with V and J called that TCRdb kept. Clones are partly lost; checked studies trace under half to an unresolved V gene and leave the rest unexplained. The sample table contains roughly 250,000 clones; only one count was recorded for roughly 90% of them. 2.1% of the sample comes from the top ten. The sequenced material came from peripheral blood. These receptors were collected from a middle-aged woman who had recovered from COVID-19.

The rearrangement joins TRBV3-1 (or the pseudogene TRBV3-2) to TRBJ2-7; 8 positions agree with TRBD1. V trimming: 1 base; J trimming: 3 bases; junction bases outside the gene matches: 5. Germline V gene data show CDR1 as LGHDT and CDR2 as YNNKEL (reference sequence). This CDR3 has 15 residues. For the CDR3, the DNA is TGTGCCAGCAGCCAAGGGGACAGGAGGATCTACGAGCAGTACTTC. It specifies CASSQGDRRIYEQYF.

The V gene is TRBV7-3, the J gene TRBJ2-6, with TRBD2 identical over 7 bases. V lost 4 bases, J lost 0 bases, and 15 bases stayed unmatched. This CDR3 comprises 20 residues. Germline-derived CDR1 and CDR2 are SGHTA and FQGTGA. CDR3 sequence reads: CASSSDYEREGISGANVLTF. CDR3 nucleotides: TGTGCCAGCAGCTCCGATTACGAGCGGGAAGGGATCTCTGGGGCCAACGTCCTGACTTTC.

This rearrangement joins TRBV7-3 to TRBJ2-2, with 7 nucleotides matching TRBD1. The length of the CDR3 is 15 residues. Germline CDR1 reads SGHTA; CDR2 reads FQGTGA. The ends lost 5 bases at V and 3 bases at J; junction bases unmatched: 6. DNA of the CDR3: TGTGCCAGCAGCCCGGGACAGCCATACACCGGGGAGCTGTTTTTT. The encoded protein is CASSPGQPYTGELFF. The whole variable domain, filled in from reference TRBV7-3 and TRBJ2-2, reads GAGVSQTPSNKVTEKGKYVELRCDPISGHTALYWYRQSLGQGPEFLIYFQGTGAADDSGLPNDRFFAVRPEGSVSTLKIQRTERGDSAVYLCASSPGQPYTGELFFGEGSRLTVL.

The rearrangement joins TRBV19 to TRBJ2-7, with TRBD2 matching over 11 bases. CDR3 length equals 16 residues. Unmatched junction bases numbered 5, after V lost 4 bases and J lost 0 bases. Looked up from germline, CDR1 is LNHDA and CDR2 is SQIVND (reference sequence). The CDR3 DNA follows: TGTGCCAGTAGTAATGGTAGCGGGGGGGTCTCCTACGAGCAGTACTTC. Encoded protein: CASSNGSGGVSYEQYF.

Here the CDR3 DNA reads TGTGCCACCAGCAGTGAAATGGGACAGGGGAATAATTCACCCCTCCACTTT. Amino acid sequence: CATSSEMGQGNNSPLHF. This chain connects TRBV15 to TRBJ1-6, with 10 bases lining up with TRBD1. Looked up from germline, CDR1 is LNHNV and CDR2 is YYDKDF (reference sequence). V gave up 3 bases and J gave up 5 bases; unmatched junction bases: 7. This CDR3 is 17 amino acids long. The full variable domain, with the rest looked up from reference TRBV15 and TRBJ1-6, is DAMVIQNPRYQVTQFGKPVTLSCSQTLNHNVMYWYQQKSSQAPKLLFHYYDKDFNNEADTPDNFQSRRPNTSFCFLDIRSPGLGDTAMYLCATSSEMGQGNNSPLHFGNGTRLTVT.

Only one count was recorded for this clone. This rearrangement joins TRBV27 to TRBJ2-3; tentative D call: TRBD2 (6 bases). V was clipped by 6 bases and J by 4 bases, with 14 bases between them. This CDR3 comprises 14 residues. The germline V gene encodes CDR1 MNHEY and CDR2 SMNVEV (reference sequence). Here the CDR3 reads CASSQRSSADTQYF. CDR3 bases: TGTGCCAGCAGCCAAAGGTCTAGCGCAGATACGCAGTATTTT.

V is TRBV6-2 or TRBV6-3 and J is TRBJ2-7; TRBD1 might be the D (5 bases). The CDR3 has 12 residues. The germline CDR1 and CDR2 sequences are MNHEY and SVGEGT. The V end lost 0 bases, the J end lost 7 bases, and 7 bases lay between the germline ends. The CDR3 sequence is CASSYSTEEQYF. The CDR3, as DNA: TGTGCCAGCAGTTACTCGACAGAAGAGCAGTACTTC.

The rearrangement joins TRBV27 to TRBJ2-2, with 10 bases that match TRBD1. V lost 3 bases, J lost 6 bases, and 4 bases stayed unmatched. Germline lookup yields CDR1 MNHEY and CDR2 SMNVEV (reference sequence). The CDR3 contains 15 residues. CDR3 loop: CASSLDRGVAGELFF. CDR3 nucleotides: TGTGCCAGCAGTTTGGACAGGGGGGTCGCCGGGGAGCTGTTTTTT.

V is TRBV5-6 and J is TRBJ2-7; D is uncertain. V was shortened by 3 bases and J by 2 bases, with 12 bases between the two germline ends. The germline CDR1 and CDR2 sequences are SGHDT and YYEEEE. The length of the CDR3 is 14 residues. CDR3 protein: CASSYQAPPYEQYF. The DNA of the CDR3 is TGTGCCAGCAGCTACCAGGCCCCACCCTACGAGCAGTACTTC. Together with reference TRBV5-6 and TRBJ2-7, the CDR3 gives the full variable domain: DAGVTQSPTHLIKTRGQQVTLRCSPKSGHDTVSWYQQALGQGPQFIFQYYEEEERQRGNFPDRFSGHQFPNYSSELNVNALLLGDSALYLCASSYQAPPYEQYFGPGTRLTVT.

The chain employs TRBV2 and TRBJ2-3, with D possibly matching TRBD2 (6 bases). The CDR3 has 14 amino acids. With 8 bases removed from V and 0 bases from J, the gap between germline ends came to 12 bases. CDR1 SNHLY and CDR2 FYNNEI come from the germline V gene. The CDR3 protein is CASFREASTDTQYF. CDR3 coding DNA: TGTGCCAGCTTCAGGGAGGCTAGCACAGATACGCAGTATTTT. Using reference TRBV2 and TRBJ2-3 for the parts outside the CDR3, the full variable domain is EPEVTQTPSHQVTQMGQEVILRCVPISNHLYFYWYRQILGQKVEFLVSFYNNEISEKSEIFDDQFSVERPDGSNFTLKIRSTKLEDSAMYFCASFREASTDTQYFGPGTRLTVL.

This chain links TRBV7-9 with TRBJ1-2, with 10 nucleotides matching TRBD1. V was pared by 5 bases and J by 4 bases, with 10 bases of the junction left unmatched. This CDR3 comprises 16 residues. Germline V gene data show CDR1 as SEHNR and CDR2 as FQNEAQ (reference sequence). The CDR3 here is CASSRETTGGGYGYTF. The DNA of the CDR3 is TGTGCCAGCAGCCGAGAGACGACAGGGGGCGGCTATGGCTACACCTTC.

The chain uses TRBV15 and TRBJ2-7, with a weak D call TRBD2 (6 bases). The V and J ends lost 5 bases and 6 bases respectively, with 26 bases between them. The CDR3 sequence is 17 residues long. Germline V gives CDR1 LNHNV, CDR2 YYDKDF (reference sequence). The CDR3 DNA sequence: TGTGCCACCAGCGCCCGTCCTGGAGGGGAGTCGGGTTCCGAGCAGTACTTC. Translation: CATSARPGGESGSEQYF.

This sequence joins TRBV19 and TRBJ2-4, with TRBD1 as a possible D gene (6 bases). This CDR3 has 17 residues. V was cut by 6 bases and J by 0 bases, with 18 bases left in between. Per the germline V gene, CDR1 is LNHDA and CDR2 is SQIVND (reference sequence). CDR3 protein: CASRTKGTIGAKNIQYF. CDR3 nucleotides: TGTGCCAGTAGAACCAAGGGGACAATTGGAGCCAAAAACATTCAGTACTTC.

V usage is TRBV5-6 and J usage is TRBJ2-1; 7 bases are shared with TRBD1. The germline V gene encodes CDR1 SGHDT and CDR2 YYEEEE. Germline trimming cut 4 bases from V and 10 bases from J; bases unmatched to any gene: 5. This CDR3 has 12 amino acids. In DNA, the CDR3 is TGTGCCAGCAGCGCTACAGGGGTCGAGCAGTTCTTC. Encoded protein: CASSATGVEQFF.

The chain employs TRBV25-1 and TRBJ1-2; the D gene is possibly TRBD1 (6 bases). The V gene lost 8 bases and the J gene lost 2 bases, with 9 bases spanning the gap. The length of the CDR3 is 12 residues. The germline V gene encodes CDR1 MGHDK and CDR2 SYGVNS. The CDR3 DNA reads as TGTGCCAGCCGGACAGCAAACTATGGCTACACCTTC. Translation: CASRTANYGYTF.

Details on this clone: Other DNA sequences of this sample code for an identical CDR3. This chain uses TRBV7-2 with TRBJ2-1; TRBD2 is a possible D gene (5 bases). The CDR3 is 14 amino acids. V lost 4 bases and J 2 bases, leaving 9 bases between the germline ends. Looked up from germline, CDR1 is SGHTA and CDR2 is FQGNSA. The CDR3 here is CASSSSGTYNEQFF. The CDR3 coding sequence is TGTGCCAGCAGCTCCTCGGGGACCTACAATGAGCAGTTCTTC. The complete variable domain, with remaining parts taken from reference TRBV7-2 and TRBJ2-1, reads GAGVSQSPSNKVTEKGKDVELRCDPISGHTALYWYRQSLGQGLEFLIYFQGNSAPDKSGLPSDRFSAERTGGSVSTLTIQRTQQEDSAVYLCASSSSGTYNEQFFGPGTRLTVL.

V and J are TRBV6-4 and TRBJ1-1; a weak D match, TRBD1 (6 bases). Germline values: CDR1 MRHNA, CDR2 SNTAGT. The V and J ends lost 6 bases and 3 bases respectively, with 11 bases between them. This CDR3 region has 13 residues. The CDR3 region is CASRRAGDTEAFF. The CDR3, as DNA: TGTGCCAGCAGGCGAGCAGGGGACACTGAAGCTTTCTTT.

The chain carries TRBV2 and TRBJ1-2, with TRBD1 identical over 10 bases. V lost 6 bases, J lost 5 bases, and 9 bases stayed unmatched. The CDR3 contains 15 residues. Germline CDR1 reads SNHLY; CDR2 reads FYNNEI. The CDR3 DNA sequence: TGTGCCAGCAGCCCGACAGGGGGCGTAGGGTATGGCTACACCTTC. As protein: CASSPTGGVGYGYTF.

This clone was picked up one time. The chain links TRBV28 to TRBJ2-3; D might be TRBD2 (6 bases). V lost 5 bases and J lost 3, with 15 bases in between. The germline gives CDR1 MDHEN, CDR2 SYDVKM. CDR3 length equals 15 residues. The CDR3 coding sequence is TGTGCCAGCAGTCCCCAGGGTGGGGGGACAGATACGCAGTATTTT. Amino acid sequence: CASSPQGGGTDTQYF.

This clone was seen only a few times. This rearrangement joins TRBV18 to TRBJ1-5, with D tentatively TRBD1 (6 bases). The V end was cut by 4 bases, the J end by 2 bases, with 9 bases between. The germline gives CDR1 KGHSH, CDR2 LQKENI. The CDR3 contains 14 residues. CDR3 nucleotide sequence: TGTGCCAGCTCACAGGGGGTCGGCAATCAGCCCCAGCATTTT. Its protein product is CASSQGVGNQPQHF. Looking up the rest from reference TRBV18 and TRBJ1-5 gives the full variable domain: NAGVMQNPRHLVRRRGQEARLRCSPMKGHSHVYWYRQLPEEGLKFMVYLQKENIIDESGMPKERFSAEFPKEGPSILRIQQVVRGDSAAYFCASSQGVGNQPQHFGDGTRLSIL.

For the CDR3, the DNA is TGTGCCAGTAGCCTTACACAGGGGTACCAAGAGACCCAGTACTTC. Protein product: CASSLTQGYQETQYF. The V gene is TRBV19, the J gene TRBJ2-5, with TRBD1 matching over 7 bases. Germline CDR1 and CDR2: LNHDA and SQIVND (reference sequence). The CDR3 is 15 amino acids. The ends lost 6 bases at V and 0 bases at J; junction bases unmatched: 7.

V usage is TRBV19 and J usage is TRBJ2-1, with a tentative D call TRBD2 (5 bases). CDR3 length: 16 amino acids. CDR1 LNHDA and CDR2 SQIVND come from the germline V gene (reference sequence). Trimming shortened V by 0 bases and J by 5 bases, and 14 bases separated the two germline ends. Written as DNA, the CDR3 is TGTGCCAGTAGTATAGATCTGAGGGCCGGGAACAATGAGCAGTTCTTC. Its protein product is CASSIDLRAGNNEQFF.

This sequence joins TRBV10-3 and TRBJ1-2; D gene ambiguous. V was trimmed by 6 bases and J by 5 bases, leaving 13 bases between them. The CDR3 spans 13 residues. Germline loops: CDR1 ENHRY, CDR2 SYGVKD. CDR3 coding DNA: TGTGCCATCAGCTCTCCTACTGTTTATGGCTACACCTTC. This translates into CAISSPTVYGYTF.

In nucleotides, the CDR3 is TGTGCCAGCAGCGCTGCGGGGGGCAGGGCTGGAAACACCATATATTTT. Protein sequence: CASSAAGGRAGNTIYF. The V call is TRBV7-2, the J call TRBJ1-3, with D maybe TRBD1 (6 bases). This CDR3 comprises 16 residues. CDR1 is SGHTA, CDR2 FQGNSA, per germline. With 5 bases removed from V and 2 bases from J, the gap between germline ends came to 16 bases.

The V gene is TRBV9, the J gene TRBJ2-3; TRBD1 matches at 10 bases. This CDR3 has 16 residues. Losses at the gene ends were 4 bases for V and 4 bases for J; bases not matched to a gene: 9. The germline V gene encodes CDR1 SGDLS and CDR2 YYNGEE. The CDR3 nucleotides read TGTGCCAGCAGCAGTCATACCGGGACAGGGGCAGATACGCAGTATTTT. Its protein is CASSSHTGTGADTQYF.

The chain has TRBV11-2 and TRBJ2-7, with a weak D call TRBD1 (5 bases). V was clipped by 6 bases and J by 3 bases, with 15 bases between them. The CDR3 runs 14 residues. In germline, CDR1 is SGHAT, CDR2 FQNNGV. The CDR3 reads CASRGPVPGYEQYF. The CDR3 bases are TGTGCCAGCAGGGGGCCGGTCCCCGGCTACGAGCAGTACTTC.

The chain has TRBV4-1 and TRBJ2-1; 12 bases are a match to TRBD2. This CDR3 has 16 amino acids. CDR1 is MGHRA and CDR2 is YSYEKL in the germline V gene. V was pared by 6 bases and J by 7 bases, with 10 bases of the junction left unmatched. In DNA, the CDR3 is TGCGCCAGCAGTCCTCAGGCTAGCGGGGGGGGGAATGAGCAGTTCTTC. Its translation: CASSPQASGGGNEQFF.